This entry lists 2 T cell receptor beta chains sequenced from one sample in a study of blood T cell repertoires in COVID-19. Produced via immunoSEQ multiplex PCR; TCRdb's table is partial and in-frame only. The sample lists 100,000 to 150,000 clones; about 84% were seen once. Material for sequencing was peripheral blood. These receptors all come from a woman in her sixties or seventies with acute or convalescent COVID-19.

This chain links TRBV10-3 with TRBJ2-3; D not resolved. The germline V and J ends were trimmed by 6 bases and 6 bases, with 10 bases remaining between them. This CDR3 has 12 residues. Germline CDR1 and CDR2: ENHRY and SYGVKD. CDR3 protein: CAIRNLEDTQYF. The DNA of the CDR3 is TGTGCCATCAGGAACTTAGAGGATACGCAGTATTTT.

This chain uses TRBV12-3 or TRBV12-4 with TRBJ2-1; 9 bases agree with TRBD1. This CDR3 region has 13 residues. The V and J ends lost 10 bases and 3 bases, in that order; junction bases with no gene match: 4. The CDR3 sequence: CATRGQGYNEQFF. The CDR3 region has the DNA TGTGCCACCCGGGGACAGGGCTACAATGAGCAGTTCTTC.